One sample yielded the 21 T cell receptor beta chains listed below, sequenced in a study of blood T cell repertoires in COVID-19. Produced via immunoSEQ multiplex PCR; TCRdb's table is partial and in-frame only. The table shows 300,000 to 450,000 clones, with 87% occurring only once. The sequenced material came from PBMCs or T cells enriched from blood (not recorded which). Source of these receptors: a woman in her twenties or thirties who had recovered from COVID-19.

The CDR3, as DNA: TGTGCCAGCAGCCCTATAGGGGTTACCGGGGAGCTGTTTTTT. Translation gives CASSPIGVTGELFF. The rearrangement joins TRBV7-2 to TRBJ2-2, with D maybe TRBD1 (5 bases). V lost 5 bases and J lost 5, with 12 bases in between. There are 14 residues in the CDR3. Germline V gene sequence: CDR1 SGHTA, CDR2 FQGNSA. The variable domain in full, with the rest retrieved from reference TRBV7-2 and TRBJ2-2, is GAGVSQSPSNKVTEKGKDVELRCDPISGHTALYWYRQSLGQGLEFLIYFQGNSAPDKSGLPSDRFSAERTGGSVSTLTIQRTQQEDSAVYLCASSPIGVTGELFFGEGSRLTVL.

The genes are TRBV4-3 and TRBJ2-7; D might be TRBD1 (6 bases). The ends were cut back, 3 bases at V and 5 bases at J, with 20 bases in the middle. The germline gives CDR1 LGHNA, CDR2 YSLEER. The CDR3 sequence is 16 residues long. The CDR3 DNA sequence: TGCGCCAGCAGCCAGAGCTTCGGCCGGGACACCCACGAGCAGTACTTC. This codes for CASSQSFGRDTHEQYF.

V and J are TRBV11-2 and TRBJ1-5; no clear D. This CDR3 region has 13 residues. Germline CDR1 and CDR2: SGHAT and FQNNGV. Trimming pared 1 base from V and 1 base from J, leaving 2 bases between. The CDR3 nucleotides read TGTGCCAGCAGCTTAGTAAGCAATCAGCCCCAGCATTTT. Its protein is CASSLVSNQPQHF. Complete variable domain (other parts from reference TRBV11-2 and TRBJ1-5): EAGVAQSPRYKIIEKRQSVAFWCNPISGHATLYWYQQILGQGPKLLIQFQNNGVVDDSQLPKDRFSAERLKGVDSTLKIQPAKLEDSAVYLCASSLVSNQPQHFGDGTRLSIL.

The chain recombines TRBV2 with TRBJ2-7; the D gene is possibly TRBD2 (6 bases). V shed 6 bases and J shed 11 bases, with 20 bases lying between them. Per germline, CDR1 SNHLY and CDR2 FYNNEI. The CDR3 totals 13 residues. CDR3 in amino acids: CASSESSGVREYF. CDR3 DNA: TGTGCCAGCAGCGAAAGTTCGGGAGTAAGGGAGTACTTC. Combining the CDR3 with reference TRBV2 and TRBJ2-7 gives the whole variable domain EPEVTQTPSHQVTQMGQEVILRCVPISNHLYFYWYRQILGQKVEFLVSFYNNEISEKSEIFDDQFSVERPDGSNFTLKIRSTKLEDSAMYFCASSESSGVREYFGPGTRLTVT.

The rearrangement links TRBV19 to TRBJ1-5; TRBD1 aligns across 9 bases. V was pared by 6 bases and J by 6 bases, with 6 bases of the junction left unmatched. CDR1 LNHDA and CDR2 SQIVND come from the germline V gene (reference sequence). The CDR3 is 14 amino acids. CDR3 DNA: TGTGCCAGTAGGGGGACAGGGTCGATTCAGCCCCAGCATTTT. This gives the protein CASRGTGSIQPQHF.

V usage is TRBV3-1 (or the pseudogene TRBV3-2) and J usage is TRBJ2-5; TRBD1 aligns across 8 bases. The J segment lost 4 bases and the V segment lost 5 bases, leaving 12 bases of the junction unmatched. The germline CDR1 and CDR2 sequences are LGHDT and YNNKEL (reference sequence). The CDR3 contains 16 residues. CDR3 amino acids: CASSFTGQGWLETQYF. The CDR3 nucleotides are TGTGCCAGCAGCTTCACCGGACAGGGATGGTTAGAGACCCAGTACTTC.

CDR3 in amino acids: CAWSVLAGHQWGTGELFF. The CDR3 DNA is TGTGCCTGGAGTGTACTGGCAGGACACCAGTGGGGTACCGGGGAGCTGTTTTTT. V usage is TRBV30 and J usage is TRBJ2-2; possible D gene TRBD1, 5 bases. This CDR3 comprises 18 residues. The V gene's germline CDR1 is GTSNPN and CDR2 SVGIG (reference sequence). Trimming removed 0 bases from V and 5 bases from J, with 22 bases in between.

J is TRBJ2-7 and V is TRBV7-9; possibly TRBD1 for D (7 bases). CDR1 and CDR2 from the germline V gene are SEHNR and FQNEAQ (reference sequence). Trimming cost V 5 bases and J 4 bases, with 18 bases left between them. The CDR3 sequence is 15 residues long. The CDR3 coding sequence is TGTGCCAGCAGCCCCTTCGGGGCAGGGGGGTACGAGCAGTACTTC. Translating gives CASSPFGAGGYEQYF. Drawing the rest from reference TRBV7-9 and TRBJ2-7, the complete variable domain is DTGVSQNPRHKITKRGQNVTFRCDPISEHNRLYWYRQTLGQGPEFLTYFQNEAQLEKSRLLSDRFSAERPKGSFSTLEIQRTEQGDSAMYLCASSPFGAGGYEQYFGPGTRLTVT.

The V and J genes are TRBV4-1 and TRBJ1-2, with D perhaps TRBD1 (6 bases). This CDR3 spans 14 amino acids. Deletions cut 1 base from V and 7 bases from J, with 13 bases between. Looked up from germline, CDR1 is MGHRA and CDR2 is YSYEKL. The CDR3 coding sequence is TGCGCCAGCAGCCAAGGGACAGAACGACCTGGCTACACCTTC. It encodes CASSQGTERPGYTF.

This rearrangement joins TRBV6-5 to TRBJ2-7, with 9 bases aligning to TRBD1. The CDR3 is made up of 14 amino acids. Germline assignment: CDR1 MNHEY and CDR2 SVGAGI. The junction had 8 bases not matched to a gene; V was cut back by 6 bases and J by 5 bases. CDR3 residues: CASSARDRAHEQYF. The CDR3 DNA sequence: TGTGCCAGCAGCGCCCGGGACAGGGCCCACGAGCAGTACTTC.

This chain uses TRBV27 with TRBJ2-3; D uncertain. The germline CDR1 and CDR2 sequences are MNHEY and SMNVEV (reference sequence). CDR3 length equals 12 residues. The V gene lost 8 bases and the J gene lost 4 bases, with 10 bases spanning the gap. The CDR3 nucleotides are TGTGCCAGCGCGTACTCATCAGATACGCAGTATTTT. Translating it yields CASAYSSDTQYF.

The chain uses TRBV11-2 and TRBJ2-7; 11 nucleotides match TRBD1. CDR3 length: 16 amino acids. Germline V CDR1 and CDR2: SGHAT, FQNNGV. With 5 bases clipped from V and 4 bases from J, the junction kept 10 bases outside the gene matches. CDR3 region: CASSPAGQGVPYEQYF. The CDR3 nucleotides are TGTGCCAGCAGCCCAGCGGGACAGGGGGTCCCTTACGAGCAGTACTTC.

V usage is TRBV10-2 and J usage is TRBJ2-7, with TRBD1 matching over 9 bases. Losses at the gene ends were 1 base for V and 3 bases for J; bases not matched to a gene: 4. This CDR3 contains 15 residues. The germline V gene encodes CDR1 WSHSY and CDR2 SAAADI. CDR3: CASSEYDRGVYEQYF. In DNA form, the CDR3 reads TGCGCCAGCAGTGAGTACGACAGGGGGGTCTACGAGCAGTACTTC.

This clone has just one count. The chain uses TRBV24-1 and TRBJ2-7; 8 nucleotides agree with TRBD1. This CDR3 spans 13 amino acids. Germline V CDR1 and CDR2: KGHDR, SFDVKD. V was clipped by 6 bases and J by 7 bases; unmatched bases: 7. CDR3 DNA: TGTGCCACCAGTCTGGGCAGGGGGCTTGAGCAGTACTTC. Translation gives CATSLGRGLEQYF.

The chain employs TRBV7-9 and TRBJ1-5; D may be TRBD1 (5 bases). V was cut by 0 bases and J by 0 bases, with 12 bases left in between. The CDR3 runs to 17 residues. Germline V gives CDR1 SEHNR, CDR2 FQNEAQ (reference sequence). CDR3 nucleotide sequence: TGTGCCAGCAGCTTAGCGGGGGACTTTTTTAGCAATCAGCCCCAGCATTTT. Translation gives CASSLAGDFFSNQPQHF.

The rearrangement links TRBV27 to TRBJ2-1; 10 nucleotides line up with TRBD1. With 8 bases clipped from V and 12 bases from J, the junction kept 16 bases outside the gene matches. The CDR3 runs to 15 residues. CDR1 is MNHEY, CDR2 SMNVEV, per germline (reference sequence). The CDR3 spells CASRSRGTGVGRQFF. CDR3 DNA sequence: TGTGCCAGCCGGTCACGCGGGACAGGGGTCGGTCGGCAGTTCTTC.

The gene calls are TRBV18 and TRBJ2-1, with 7 bases aligning to TRBD1. This CDR3 is 17 amino acids long. J lost 7 bases, V lost 3 bases, and 15 bases had no gene match. CDR1 and CDR2 from the germline V gene are KGHSH and LQKENI. The CDR3, as DNA: TGTGCCAGCTCACCGCCGAGAGGGACAGAGGCGCGTAATGAGCAGTTCTTC. It codes for CASSPPRGTEARNEQFF.

The chain links TRBV11-2 to TRBJ2-1; 7 bases are shared with TRBD1. With 4 bases clipped from V and 5 bases from J, the junction kept 8 bases outside the gene matches. The CDR3 is made up of 15 amino acids. Germline CDR1 SGHAT, CDR2 FQNNGV. The CDR3 region has the DNA TGTGCCAGCAGCTCAACCTTACAGGGGAACAATGAGCAGTTCTTC. It yields the protein CASSSTLQGNNEQFF.

The genes are TRBV6-5 and TRBJ1-6, with 7 bases matching TRBD1. The trim removed 4 bases at V and 7 bases at J, leaving 4 bases unmatched. This CDR3 comprises 14 residues. Germline V CDR1 and CDR2: MNHEY, SVGAGI. The CDR3 coding sequence is TGTGCCAGCAGTTCGGACAGGATGAATTCACCCCTCCACTTT. The encoded protein is CASSSDRMNSPLHF.

V is TRBV7-9 and J is TRBJ1-4, with D hard to call. Per germline, CDR1 SEHNR and CDR2 FQNEAQ (reference sequence). This CDR3 region has 15 residues. Trimming cost V 5 bases and J 0 bases, with 10 bases left between them. This CDR3 is CASSPFSSTNEKLFF. CDR3 nucleotide sequence: TGTGCCAGCAGCCCCTTTTCCTCAACTAATGAAAAACTGTTTTTT.

This clone was recorded a few times. The chain is built from TRBV11-2 and TRBJ2-7, with a possible D match to TRBD2 (6 bases). Germline V gene data show CDR1 as SGHAT and CDR2 as FQNNGV. The CDR3 totals 16 residues. V lost 0 bases, J lost 5 bases, and 17 bases lay in between. The CDR3 DNA follows: TGTGCCAGCAGCTTAGATGGGGCGGGGAATATCAACGAGCAGTACTTC. It specifies CASSLDGAGNINEQYF. Looking up the rest from reference TRBV11-2 and TRBJ2-7 gives the full variable domain: EAGVAQSPRYKIIEKRQSVAFWCNPISGHATLYWYQQILGQGPKLLIQFQNNGVVDDSQLPKDRFSAERLKGVDSTLKIQPAKLEDSAVYLCASSLDGAGNINEQYFGPGTRLTVT.